Following are 29 T cell receptor beta chains from one sample sequenced in a study of T cells in Graves' hyperthyroidism and ophthalmopathy. The source material, RNA transcripts, was used to amplify TCR beta CDR3 regions. The study used the HTBI primer set for a first-round RT-PCR of the TCR CDR3. TCRdb reprocessed the multiplex PCR reads with MiXCR, giving one entry per CDR3 protein. The sample has a few hundred thousand distinct CDR3 sequences, 15% to 19% seen once. The sequencing sample was made of blood. The receptors were sampled from a woman aged 25 to 45 with Graves' hyperthyroidism.

This clonotype occurred many times. This chain links TRBV28 with TRBJ2-7; D might be TRBD1 or TRBD2, each matching 6 bases. V was pared by 5 bases and J by 2 bases, with 19 bases between. Germline loops: CDR1 MDHEN, CDR2 SYDVKM. The CDR3 is made up of 16 amino acids. In DNA, the CDR3 is TGTGCCAGCAGTCCACCTCAGGGGAGGAGGACCTACGAGCAGTACTTC. It yields the protein CASSPPQGRRTYEQYF.

This clonotype was observed many times. CDR3 amino acids: CASSFGPDEKLFF. In nucleotides, the CDR3 is TGTGCCAGTAGCTTCGGGCCGGATGAAAAACTGTTTTTT. The V call is TRBV27, the J call TRBJ1-4; no firm D call. The germline V and J ends were trimmed by 9 bases and 6 bases, with 14 bases remaining between them. CDR3 size: 13 residues. CDR1 is MNHEY, CDR2 SMNVEV, per germline (reference sequence).

This clonotype occurred many times. CDR3 sequence (DNA): TGTGCCACCAGCAGGGGCGGGGGGCCCGCAGATACGCAGTATTTT. Translating gives CATSRGGGPADTQYF. The chain recombines TRBV15 with TRBJ2-3; 8 nucleotides match TRBD2. The CDR3 is made up of 15 amino acids. Germline values: CDR1 LNHNV, CDR2 YYDKDF (reference sequence). Trimming took 3 bases from V and 4 from J; bases not matched to a gene: 6. Filled out from reference TRBV15 and TRBJ2-3, the complete variable domain reads DAMVIQNPRYQVTQFGKPVTLSCSQTLNHNVMYWYQQKSSQAPKLLFHYYDKDFNNEADTPDNFQSRRPNTSFCFLDIRSPGLGDTAMYLCATSRGGGPADTQYFGPGTRLTVL.

This clonotype was counted a few times. This chain uses TRBV5-1 with TRBJ2-1, with D maybe TRBD1 (6 bases). The CDR3 is 15 amino acids. Germline V CDR1 and CDR2: SGHRS, YFSETQ. V was trimmed by 0 bases and J by 10 bases, leaving 17 bases between them. The CDR3 sequence is CASSLGGTPAREQFF. In DNA form, the CDR3 reads TGCGCCAGCAGCTTGGGGGGGACACCAGCAAGAGAGCAGTTCTTC.

This clonotype has just one count. CDR3 residues: CASSVIGLAGGSNTGELFF. The CDR3 DNA is TGTGCCAGTAGTGTTATCGGACTAGCGGGAGGCTCGAACACCGGGGAGCTGTTTTTT. The chain employs TRBV19 and TRBJ2-2; 14 nucleotides line up with TRBD2. With V trimmed by 5 bases and J by 0 bases, 8 bases remained unmatched. Per the germline V gene, CDR1 is LNHDA and CDR2 is SQIVND (reference sequence). The CDR3 length is 19 residues.

This clonotype came up a few times. The genes are TRBV19 and TRBJ1-2; TRBD1 agrees at 7 bases. This CDR3 has 15 amino acids. Per germline, CDR1 LNHDA and CDR2 SQIVND (reference sequence). The trim removed 3 bases at V and 6 bases at J, leaving 10 bases unmatched. Here the CDR3 DNA reads TGTGCCAGTAGTATCTCCCGGGACAGACTACATGGCTACACCTTC. Translation gives CASSISRDRLHGYTF.

The chain has TRBV14 and TRBJ1-2, with D possibly TRBD1 on 5 matching bases. The CDR3 sequence is 14 residues long. Germline V gene data show CDR1 as SGHDN and CDR2 as FVKESK. Trimming left V 3 bases short and J 8 bases short, with 16 bases between. CDR3 bases: TGTGCCAGCAGCCAGACTCGGGACCTGGAGGGCTACACCTTC. Translation: CASSQTRDLEGYTF.

This clonotype was counted a single time. The germline gene is not matched at one end of the junction; a read error may be the cause. The chain joins TRBV6-1 to TRBJ2-1; D not resolved. Germline lookup yields CDR1 MNHNS and CDR2 SASEGT. This CDR3 contains 15 residues. The CDR3 protein is CASSEGQYSYNEQSF. The CDR3 DNA is TGTGCCAGCAGTGAAGGGCAATACTCCTACAATGAGCAGTCCTTC.

This clonotype was detected many times. The V and J genes are TRBV7-9 and TRBJ1-2; D possibly corresponds to TRBD1 (5 bases). The ends were cut back, 1 base at V and 4 bases at J, with 13 bases in the middle. Germline V gives CDR1 SEHNR, CDR2 FQNEAQ (reference sequence). The CDR3 extends over 15 amino acids. The CDR3 DNA follows: TGTGCCAGCAGCTTAGGTGGGGGGATAATCTATGGCTACACCTTC. This sequence encodes CASSLGGGIIYGYTF. The variable domain in full, with the rest retrieved from reference TRBV7-9 and TRBJ1-2, is DTGVSQNPRHKITKRGQNVTFRCDPISEHNRLYWYRQTLGQGPEFLTYFQNEAQLEKSRLLSDRFSAERPKGSFSTLEIQRTEQGDSAMYLCASSLGGGIIYGYTFGSGTRLTVV.

This clonotype was counted a few times. The chain carries TRBV10-3 and TRBJ1-3; D is undetermined. The CDR3 contains 13 residues. Germline V gives CDR1 ENHRY, CDR2 SYGVKD. Trimming cost V 10 bases and J 0 bases, with 10 bases left between them. For the CDR3, the DNA is TGTGCCAGCACCAGTTTCTCTGGAAACACCATATATTTT. Residues: CASTSFSGNTIYF.

This clonotype was seen ten or more times. This chain links TRBV7-2 with TRBJ2-1; D not certain. CDR1 SGHTA and CDR2 FQGNSA come from the germline V gene. The V gene lost 5 bases and the J gene lost 8 bases, with 10 bases spanning the gap. CDR3 length: 12 residues. The CDR3 reads CASSVWNYEQFF. In DNA form, the CDR3 reads TGTGCCAGCAGCGTATGGAATTATGAGCAGTTCTTC.

This clonotype was seen many times. The V and J genes are TRBV20-1 and TRBJ1-2, with 9 bases lining up with TRBD1. The CDR3 loop spans 14 amino acids. The germline gives CDR1 DFQATT, CDR2 SNEGSKA (reference sequence). V lost 6 bases and J lost 6; bases outside the gene matches: 11. The CDR3 DNA reads as TGCAGTGCAAAAACAGGGGGCCATCTCAATGGCTACACCTTC. Its protein product is CSAKTGGHLNGYTF.

This clonotype was found many times. V usage is TRBV7-9 and J usage is TRBJ1-2; D is possibly TRBD1 (6 bases). V was pared by 4 bases and J by 5 bases, with 17 bases between. In germline, CDR1 is SEHNR, CDR2 FQNEAQ (reference sequence). The CDR3 consists of 15 residues. CDR3 sequence (DNA): TGTGCCAGCAGCTCAAAGGGGGTAGACGTTTATGGCTACACCTTC. Protein sequence: CASSSKGVDVYGYTF. Supplemented by reference TRBV7-9 and TRBJ1-2, the full variable domain reads DTGVSQNPRHKITKRGQNVTFRCDPISEHNRLYWYRQTLGQGPEFLTYFQNEAQLEKSRLLSDRFSAERPKGSFSTLEIQRTEQGDSAMYLCASSSKGVDVYGYTFGSGTRLTVV.

This clonotype was seen at least ten times. J is TRBJ2-7 and V is TRBV7-2, with 13 positions matching TRBD2. Germline CDR1 reads SGHTA; CDR2 reads FQGNSA. V gave up 0 bases and J gave up 0 bases; unmatched junction bases: 2. The CDR3 sequence is 17 residues long. The CDR3 is CASSLARTSGSSYEQYF. The CDR3 bases are TGTGCCAGCAGCTTAGCCCGGACTAGCGGGAGCTCCTACGAGCAGTACTTC.

This rearrangement joins TRBV5-4 to TRBJ2-1, with D unresolved. Trimming pared 3 bases from V and 4 bases from J, leaving 8 bases between. The CDR3 is 13 amino acids. Looked up from germline, CDR1 is SGHNT and CDR2 is YYREEE (reference sequence). The CDR3 region is CASSSREYNEQFF. CDR3 DNA: TGTGCCAGCAGCTCCCGAGAGTACAATGAGCAGTTCTTC.

Ten or more counts support this clonotype. The rearrangement joins TRBV30 to TRBJ2-5; a weak D match, TRBD2 (5 bases). Trimming shortened V by 1 base and J by 5 bases, and 5 bases separated the two germline ends. The CDR3 covers 11 residues. In germline, CDR1 is GTSNPN, CDR2 SVGIG (reference sequence). CDR3: CAWSGRETQYF. CDR3 sequence (DNA): TGTGCCTGGAGTGGGAGGGAGACCCAGTACTTC.

J is TRBJ2-3 and V is TRBV4-2; 9 bases align to TRBD1. Germline CDR1 is LGHNA and CDR2 is YNFKEQ. The CDR3 has 15 amino acids. V lost 3 bases and J lost 2; bases outside the gene matches: 3. DNA of the CDR3: TGTGCCAGCAGCCAGACAGGGGGTAACACAGATACGCAGTATTTT. It is translated as CASSQTGGNTDTQYF.

DNA of the CDR3: TGCGCCAGCAGTGCGTCGGGAGGGAACAATCAGCCCCAGCATTTT. This gives the protein CASSASGGNNQPQHF. This chain joins TRBV10-2 and TRBJ1-5; no clear D. This CDR3 region has 15 residues. The ends were cut back, 4 bases at V and 3 bases at J, with 13 bases in the middle. Germline CDR1 is WSHSY and CDR2 is SAAADI.

Concerning this clonotype itself: A single base separates this from a much larger clone, so it may be a read error. The chain joins TRBV28 to TRBJ2-7; D gene ambiguous. The ends were cut back, 8 bases at V and 3 bases at J, with 14 bases in the middle. The CDR3 has 13 amino acids. Germline CDR1 reads MDHEN; CDR2 reads SYDVKM. This CDR3 is CASGWLTNYEQYF. The DNA of the CDR3 is TGTGCCAGCGGCTGGCTGACAAACTACGAGCAGTACTTC.

This clonotype was recorded at least ten times. This chain links TRBV5-5 with TRBJ2-5; the D is unclear. The CDR3 covers 13 residues. The V and J ends lost 1 base and 8 bases respectively, with 12 bases between them. Germline values: CDR1 SGHKS, CDR2 YYEKEE (reference sequence). CDR3 nucleotides: TGTGCCAGCAGCTTGAGCTCTTTTCCAACCCAGTACTTC. It encodes CASSLSSFPTQYF.

The sample holds many counts of this clonotype. V and J are TRBV12-3 or TRBV12-4 and TRBJ1-5; D gene ambiguous. Deletions cut 5 bases from V and 1 base from J, with 6 bases between. The CDR3 sequence is 13 residues long. The CDR3 nucleotides are TGTGCCAGCAGTGGGTCGAGCAATCAGCCCCAGCATTTT. This codes for CASSGSSNQPQHF.

This clonotype was observed at least ten times. The V call is TRBV5-1, the J call TRBJ2-3; the D gene is possibly TRBD1 (6 bases). The CDR3 is 16 residues long. Germline CDR1 and CDR2: SGHRS and YFSETQ. Trimming left V 4 bases short and J 1 base short, with 16 bases between. CDR3: CASSSTRGVGTDTQYF. The CDR3 DNA follows: TGCGCCAGCAGCAGCACCAGGGGAGTCGGCACAGATACGCAGTATTTT.

Concerning this clonotype itself: A clone one base away is much larger, so this may be a read error. The chain has TRBV27 and TRBJ2-7; D is possibly TRBD2 (5 bases). Trimming left V 7 bases short and J 3 bases short, with 19 bases between. The CDR3 is 15 residues long. The V gene's germline CDR1 is MNHEY and CDR2 SMNVEV (reference sequence). The CDR3 sequence: CASNGQAVGVYEQYF. The CDR3 region has the DNA TGTGCCAGCAATGGTCAGGCGGTCGGGGTCTACGAGCAGTACTTC.

This clonotype was observed a handful of times. This chain joins TRBV9 and TRBJ2-1; 13 bases align to TRBD2. CDR1 SGDLS and CDR2 YYNGEE come from the germline V gene. V trimming: 2 bases; J trimming: 9 bases; junction bases outside the gene matches: 5. The CDR3 covers 15 residues. The CDR3 here is CASSVRTSGSSEQFF. CDR3 nucleotides: TGTGCCAGCAGCGTCCGGACTAGCGGGAGCTCTGAGCAGTTCTTC.

In regard to this clonotype: Compared with germline, one end of the junction differs, possibly owing to a read error. The chain recombines TRBV28 with TRBJ2-1; 10 bases agree with TRBD1. Looked up from germline, CDR1 is MDHEN and CDR2 is SYDVKM. The CDR3 sequence is 15 residues long. CDR3 sequence: CASSFRDRGLKGGIF. The CDR3 DNA reads TGTGCCAGCAGTTTTCGGGACAGGGGACTAAAGGGTGGGATCTTC.

Many counts were recorded for this clonotype. The rearrangement uses TRBV6-2 or TRBV6-3 and TRBJ2-3, with D maybe TRBD1 (6 bases). This CDR3 has 14 residues. Germline V gene data show CDR1 as MNHEY and CDR2 as SVGEGT. Trimming removed 6 bases from V and 1 base from J, with 11 bases in between. CDR3 DNA: TGTGCCAGCAGGCCTGCAGGGGGCACAGATACGCAGTATTTT. This codes for CASRPAGGTDTQYF.

This clonotype was picked up many times. This sequence joins TRBV10-1 and TRBJ2-5; D may be TRBD2 (6 bases). V was pared by 2 bases and J by 1 base, with 14 bases between. Germline CDR1 is WNHNN and CDR2 is SYGVQD (reference sequence). This CDR3 region has 16 residues. Here the CDR3 reads CASSEEVGGIQETQYF. The CDR3 nucleotides are TGCGCCAGCAGTGAGGAGGTTGGGGGGATCCAAGAGACCCAGTACTTC.

The J gene is TRBJ1-2, the V gene TRBV6-5; a weak D match, TRBD1 (6 bases). Trimming removed 5 bases at V and 3 bases at J, with 16 bases between. CDR1 is MNHEY and CDR2 is SVGAGI in the germline V gene. This CDR3 region has 15 residues. The DNA of the CDR3 is TGTGCCAGCAGTAGGAAGGGGGATGGTGACTATGGCTACACCTTC. This translates into CASSRKGDGDYGYTF.

The chain couples TRBV7-2 to TRBJ2-7; TRBD2 aligns across 9 bases. This CDR3 comprises 20 residues. Germline V gene data show CDR1 as SGHTA and CDR2 as FQGNSA. Trimming took 5 bases from V and 4 from J; bases not matched to a gene: 24. The CDR3 reads CASSPPGGASGETMLYEQYF. CDR3 coding DNA: TGTGCCAGCAGCCCCCCGGGTGGCGCTAGCGGGGAGACGATGCTTTACGAGCAGTACTTC.